This T cell receptor beta chain is drawn from a study of blood T cell repertoires in COVID-19 (dated by TCRdb to 2020 to 2021). Study-wide context: Collaborator samples came from the United States, Italy and Spain and covered acute and convalescent phases of COVID-19. The prospective study material was composed of cDNA or gDNA derived from T cells, B-cell-depleted T cells, or PBMCs. Subjects who had been exposed to COVID-19, were actively infected with it, or had recovered from it provided the deeply sampled blood TCRbeta repertoires that made up the dataset. The repertoires were released in a freely available public database intended as a resource for research on the immune response to SARS-CoV-2. The samples were drawn from two sources: the first 160 participants of the ongoing ImmuneRACE study, and fewer than 1,500 subjects contributed by 6 global collaborators. Sample metadata almost always included a de-identified subject ID, COVID-19 status, age in years and sex. Where available, HLA class I and class II types were obtained from metadata supplied by the sample provider rather than from assay-based typing. What the authors observed across the whole study: The amount of clinical and demographic metadata varied by source and participant and was provided uncurated.

Participants in the prospective study were enrolled through a virtual design, were aged roughly 18 to 100 years, and lived in 24 United States geographic areas. In the prospective study, participants were assigned to cohorts based on the clinical history participants reported in a screening survey and a study questionnaire. In the prospective study, whole blood, serum and a nasopharyngeal or oropharyngeal swab were collected from each participant by mobile phlebotomists. Over a roughly 2-month period, participants in the prospective study had the option of providing additional blood draws and questionnaires. Blood samples from the prospective study were shipped frozen or at room temperature prior to DNA extraction. The CDR3 goes from the cysteine to the phenylalanine over 15 residues. Only the CDR3 part of the read is kept: 45 bases, read in frame from the first base. CDR1 is given as LNHDA and CDR2 as SQIVND, both from the germline V gene (reference sequence). The trim is 6 bases for V and 0 bases for J, with a gap of 14 bases between the germline ends.

TCRbeta CDR3 regions were amplified from genomic DNA by means of the immunoSEQ Assay, a bias-controlled multiplex PCR. The study's own analysis went as follows. Within the assay, amplification of reference gene primers was used to estimate how many nucleated cells each sample contained. Sequence reads were collapsed and filtered to measure the absolute abundance of every unique TCRbeta CDR3 rearrangement. For each sample, productive Simpson clonality was calculated by taking the square root of Simpson's diversity index across productive rearrangements. Entries here come from immuneACCESS through TCRdb and include only in-frame sequences with V and J called. Some clones fail to appear in such tables; in the studies checked, an unresolved V gene covers under half of the shortfall, and the cause of the remainder is unknown. That table gives V, J and clone size, and the DNA gave D and trimming. The sample table shows about 240,000 clones, and about 90% are seen once. The ten biggest clones cover roughly 3.3% of the sample.

In regard to this clone: No cognate antigen has been identified for it. Base qualities are not recorded, but no much larger clone differs from it by a single base.

The sequenced material came from PBMCs or T cells enriched from blood (not recorded which). The chain is encoded by TRBV19 joined to TRBJ1-2; possibly the D gene is TRBD1, per 5 matching bases. The TCR originated in a woman between 35 and 50 years old with acute COVID-19. The CDR3 protein is CASSRQFITNYGYTF. The bases are TGTGCCAGTAGCAGACAGTTTATTACTAACTATGGCTACACCTTC.